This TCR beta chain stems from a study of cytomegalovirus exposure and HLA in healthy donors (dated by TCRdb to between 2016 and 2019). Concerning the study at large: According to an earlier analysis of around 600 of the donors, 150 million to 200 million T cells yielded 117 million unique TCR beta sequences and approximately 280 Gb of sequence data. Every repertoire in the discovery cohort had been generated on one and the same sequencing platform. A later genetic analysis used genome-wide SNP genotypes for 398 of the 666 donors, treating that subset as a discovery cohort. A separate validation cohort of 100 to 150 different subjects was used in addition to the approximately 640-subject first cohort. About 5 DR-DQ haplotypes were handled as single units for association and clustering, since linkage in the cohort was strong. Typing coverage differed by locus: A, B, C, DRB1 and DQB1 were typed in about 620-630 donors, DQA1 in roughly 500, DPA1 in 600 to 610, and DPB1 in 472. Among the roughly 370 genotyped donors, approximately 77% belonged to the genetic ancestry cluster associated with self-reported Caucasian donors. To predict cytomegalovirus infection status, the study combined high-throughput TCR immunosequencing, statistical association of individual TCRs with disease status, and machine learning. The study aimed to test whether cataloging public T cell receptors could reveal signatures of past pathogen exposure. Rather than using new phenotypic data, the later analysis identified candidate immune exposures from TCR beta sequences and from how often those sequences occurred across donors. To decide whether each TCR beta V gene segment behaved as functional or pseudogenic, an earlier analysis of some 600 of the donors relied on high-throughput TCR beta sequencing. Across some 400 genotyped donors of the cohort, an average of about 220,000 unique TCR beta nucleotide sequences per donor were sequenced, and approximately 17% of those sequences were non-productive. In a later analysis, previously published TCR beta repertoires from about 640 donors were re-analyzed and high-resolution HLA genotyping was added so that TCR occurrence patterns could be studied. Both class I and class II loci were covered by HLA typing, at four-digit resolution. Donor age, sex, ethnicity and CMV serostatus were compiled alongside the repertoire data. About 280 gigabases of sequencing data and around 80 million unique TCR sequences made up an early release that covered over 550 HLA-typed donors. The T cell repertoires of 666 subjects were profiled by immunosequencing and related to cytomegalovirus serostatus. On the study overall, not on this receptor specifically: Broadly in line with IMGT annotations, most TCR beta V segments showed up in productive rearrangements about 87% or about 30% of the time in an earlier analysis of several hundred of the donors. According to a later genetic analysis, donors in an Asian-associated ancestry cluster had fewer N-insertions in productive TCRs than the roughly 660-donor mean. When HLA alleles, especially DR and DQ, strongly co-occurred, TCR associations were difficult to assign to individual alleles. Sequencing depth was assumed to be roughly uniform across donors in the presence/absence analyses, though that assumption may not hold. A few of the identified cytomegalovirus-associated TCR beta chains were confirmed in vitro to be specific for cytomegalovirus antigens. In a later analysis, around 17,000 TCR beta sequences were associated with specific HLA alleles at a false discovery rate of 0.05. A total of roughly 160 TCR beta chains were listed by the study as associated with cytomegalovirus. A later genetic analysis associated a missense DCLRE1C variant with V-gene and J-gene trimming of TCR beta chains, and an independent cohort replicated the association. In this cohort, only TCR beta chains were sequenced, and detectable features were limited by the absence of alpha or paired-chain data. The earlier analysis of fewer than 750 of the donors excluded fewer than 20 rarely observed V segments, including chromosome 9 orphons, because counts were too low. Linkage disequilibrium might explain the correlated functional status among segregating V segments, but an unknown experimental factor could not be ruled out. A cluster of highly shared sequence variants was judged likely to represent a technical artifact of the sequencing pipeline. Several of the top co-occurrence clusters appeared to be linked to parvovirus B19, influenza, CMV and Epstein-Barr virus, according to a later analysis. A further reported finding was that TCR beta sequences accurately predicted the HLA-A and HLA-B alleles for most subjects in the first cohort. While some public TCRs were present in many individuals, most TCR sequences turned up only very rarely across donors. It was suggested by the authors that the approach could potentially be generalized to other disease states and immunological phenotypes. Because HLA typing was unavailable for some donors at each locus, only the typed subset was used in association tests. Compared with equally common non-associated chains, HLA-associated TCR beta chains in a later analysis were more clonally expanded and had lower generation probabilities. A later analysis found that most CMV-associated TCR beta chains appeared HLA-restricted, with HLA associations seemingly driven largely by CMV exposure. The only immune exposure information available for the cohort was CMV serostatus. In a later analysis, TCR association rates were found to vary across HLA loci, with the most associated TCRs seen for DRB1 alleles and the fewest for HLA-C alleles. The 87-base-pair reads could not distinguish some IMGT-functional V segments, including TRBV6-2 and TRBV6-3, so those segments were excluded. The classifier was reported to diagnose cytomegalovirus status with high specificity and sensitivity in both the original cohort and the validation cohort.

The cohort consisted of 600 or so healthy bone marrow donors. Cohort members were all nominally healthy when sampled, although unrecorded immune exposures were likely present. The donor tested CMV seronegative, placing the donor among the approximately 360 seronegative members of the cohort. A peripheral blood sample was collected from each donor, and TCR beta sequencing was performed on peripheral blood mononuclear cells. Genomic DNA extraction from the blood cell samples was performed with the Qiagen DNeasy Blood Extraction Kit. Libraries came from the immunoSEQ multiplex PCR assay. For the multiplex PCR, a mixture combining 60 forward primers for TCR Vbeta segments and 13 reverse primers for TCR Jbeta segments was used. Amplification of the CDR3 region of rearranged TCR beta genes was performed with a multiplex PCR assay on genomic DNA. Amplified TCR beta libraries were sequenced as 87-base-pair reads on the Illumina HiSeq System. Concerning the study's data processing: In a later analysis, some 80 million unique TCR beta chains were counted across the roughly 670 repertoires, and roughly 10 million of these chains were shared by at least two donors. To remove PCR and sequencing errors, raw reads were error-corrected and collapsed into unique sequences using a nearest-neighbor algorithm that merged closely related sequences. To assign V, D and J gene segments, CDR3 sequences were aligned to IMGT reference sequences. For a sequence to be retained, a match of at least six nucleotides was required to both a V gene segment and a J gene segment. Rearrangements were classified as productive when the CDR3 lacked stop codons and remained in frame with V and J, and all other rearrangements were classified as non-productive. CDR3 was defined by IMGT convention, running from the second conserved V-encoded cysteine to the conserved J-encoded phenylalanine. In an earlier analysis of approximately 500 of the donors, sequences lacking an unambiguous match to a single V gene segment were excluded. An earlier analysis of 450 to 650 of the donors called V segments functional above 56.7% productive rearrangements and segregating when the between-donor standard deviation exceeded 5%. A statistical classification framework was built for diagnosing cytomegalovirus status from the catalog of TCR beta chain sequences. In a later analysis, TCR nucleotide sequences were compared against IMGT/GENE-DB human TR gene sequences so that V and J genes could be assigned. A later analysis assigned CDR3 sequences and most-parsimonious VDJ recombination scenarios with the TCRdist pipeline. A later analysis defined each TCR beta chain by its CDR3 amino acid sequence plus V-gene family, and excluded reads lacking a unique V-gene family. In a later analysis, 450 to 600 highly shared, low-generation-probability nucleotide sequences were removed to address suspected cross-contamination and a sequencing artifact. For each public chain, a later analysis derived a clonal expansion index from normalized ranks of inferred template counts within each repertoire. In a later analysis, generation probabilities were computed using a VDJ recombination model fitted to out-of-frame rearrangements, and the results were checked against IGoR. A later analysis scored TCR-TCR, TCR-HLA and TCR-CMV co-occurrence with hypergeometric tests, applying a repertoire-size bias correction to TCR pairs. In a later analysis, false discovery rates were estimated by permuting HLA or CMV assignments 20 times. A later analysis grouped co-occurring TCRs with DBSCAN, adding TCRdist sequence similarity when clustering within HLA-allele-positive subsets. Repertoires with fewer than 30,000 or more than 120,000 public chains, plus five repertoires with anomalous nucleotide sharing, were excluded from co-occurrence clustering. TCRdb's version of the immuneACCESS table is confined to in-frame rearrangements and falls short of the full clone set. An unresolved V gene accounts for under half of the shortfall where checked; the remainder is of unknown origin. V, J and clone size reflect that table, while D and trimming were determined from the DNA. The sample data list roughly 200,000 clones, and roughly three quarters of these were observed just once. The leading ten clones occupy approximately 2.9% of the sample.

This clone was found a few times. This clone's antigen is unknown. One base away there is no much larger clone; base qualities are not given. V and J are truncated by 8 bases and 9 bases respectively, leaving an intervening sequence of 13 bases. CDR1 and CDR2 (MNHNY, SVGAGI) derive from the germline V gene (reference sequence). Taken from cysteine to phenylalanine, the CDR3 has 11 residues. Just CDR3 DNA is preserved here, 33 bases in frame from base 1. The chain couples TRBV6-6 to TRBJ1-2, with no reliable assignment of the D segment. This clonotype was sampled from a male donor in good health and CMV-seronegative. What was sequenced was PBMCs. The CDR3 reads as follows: CASRLDRSYTF. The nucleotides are TGTGCCAGCCGCCTAGACCGTAGCTACACCTTC.